The 7 T cell receptor beta chains in this list originate from one sample, sequenced in a study of control samples from healthy donors and cancer patients. Libraries were prepared by immunoSEQ multiplex PCR; TCRdb keeps only in-frame clonotypes and omits some of them. The sample consists of about 150,000 clones, roughly 93% of them appearing once. The sequencing input was blood. The receptors were gathered from a man younger than 30 in good health.

This chain uses TRBV11-2 with TRBJ1-2; 8 bases fit TRBD1. The length of the CDR3 is 17 residues. Germline values: CDR1 SGHAT, CDR2 FQNNGV. Germline trimming cut 1 base from V and 3 bases from J; bases unmatched to any gene: 10. In DNA, the CDR3 is TGTGCCAGCAGCTTAGTTGGACAGGGCCAATTTGACTATGGCTACACCTTC. This sequence encodes CASSLVGQGQFDYGYTF.

This chain uses TRBV6-5 with TRBJ2-2, with 8 bases aligning to TRBD1. There are 15 residues in the CDR3. Germline V CDR1 and CDR2: MNHEY, SVGAGI. J gave up 4 bases and V 5 bases, and 6 bases lay outside the gene matches. The CDR3 loop is CASSPDRVVTGELFF. The DNA for the CDR3 is TGTGCCAGCAGTCCGGACAGGGTGGTCACCGGGGAGCTGTTTTTT.

The J gene is TRBJ2-3, the V gene TRBV6-5, with no clear D. The germline gives CDR1 MNHEY, CDR2 SVGAGI. V lost 2 bases, J lost 5 bases, and 11 bases lay in between. This CDR3 is built from 14 residues. The CDR3 DNA sequence: TGTGCCAGCAGTTACGTGGGCGTAGGAGATACGCAGTATTTT. This gives the protein CASSYVGVGDTQYF.

The V call is TRBV6-5, the J call TRBJ1-1; 9 positions agree with TRBD1. Germline V CDR1 and CDR2: MNHEY, SVGAGI. V dropped 5 bases and J dropped 8; count of bases not matched to a gene: 9. This CDR3 is 14 amino acids long. DNA of the CDR3: TGTGCCAGCAGTACCCCCTTGGACAGGGGAGAAGCTTTCTTT. Translated, it gives CASSTPLDRGEAFF.

The V and J genes are TRBV2 and TRBJ1-5; D ambiguous. Trimming removed 2 bases from V and 4 bases from J, with 15 bases in between. This CDR3 comprises 16 residues. Germline V gene data show CDR1 as SNHLY and CDR2 as FYNNEI. CDR3 in DNA: TGTGCCAGCAGTGAAATCGGCAGGTTGAGGAATCAGCCCCAGCATTTT. It specifies CASSEIGRLRNQPQHF.

This clone was picked up one time. The chain joins TRBV2 to TRBJ2-3, with TRBD2 identical over 9 bases. The CDR3 length is 16 residues. Germline V lookup: CDR1 SNHLY, CDR2 FYNNEI. The trim removed 0 bases at V and 1 base at J, leaving 2 bases unmatched. The CDR3 region is CASSEAVAGGTDTQYF. In DNA form, the CDR3 reads TGTGCCAGCAGTGAAGCGGTAGCGGGGGGCACAGATACGCAGTATTTT.

V usage is TRBV5-1 and J usage is TRBJ2-6; D not certain. There are 14 residues in the CDR3. The germline V gene encodes CDR1 SGHRS and CDR2 YFSETQ. The germline V and J ends were trimmed by 7 bases and 0 bases, with 8 bases remaining between them. CDR3 loop: CASFNPSGANVLTF. Written as DNA, the CDR3 is TGCGCCAGCTTCAACCCCTCTGGGGCCAACGTCCTGACTTTC.